These 32 T cell receptor beta chains share one sample of origin, sequenced in a study of blood T cell repertoires in COVID-19. The data were produced by immunoSEQ multiplex PCR, yet TCRdb's version contains in-frame clones alone and is incomplete. The repertoire holds 70,000 to 90,000 clones, with more than 75% as singletons. The material sequenced was peripheral blood. The receptor source for this set is an elderly man with active or convalescent COVID-19.

Details on this clone: One junction end does not reproduce the germline sequence, and a read error may be involved. The DNA for the CDR3 is TGTGCCAGCAGCCTTGAAAGAGTTCCGGGACAAACCGACTTC. Residues: CASSLERVPGQTDF. The chain recombines TRBV6-5 with TRBJ2-5; possibly TRBD1 for D (6 bases). CDR3 length equals 14 residues. Germline-derived CDR1 and CDR2 are MNHEY and SVGAGI.

The CDR3 sequence is CASSRDQGRFGYTF. CDR3 bases: TGTGCCAGCAGCCGGGACCAGGGGCGCTTTGGCTACACCTTC. The chain carries TRBV6-5 and TRBJ1-2; perhaps TRBD1 as D (6 bases). The germline V and J ends were trimmed by 6 bases and 7 bases, with 18 bases remaining between them. The CDR3 extends over 14 amino acids. The germline CDR1 and CDR2 sequences are MNHEY and SVGAGI.

The CDR3 DNA reads as TGCGCCAGCGGCACAGGTCCGACTAATGAAAAACTGTTTTTT. It encodes CASGTGPTNEKLFF. The chain is built from TRBV5-1 and TRBJ1-4, with D perhaps TRBD1 (5 bases). V was clipped by 7 bases and J by 2 bases, with 12 bases between them. Germline V gene data show CDR1 as SGHRS and CDR2 as YFSETQ. The CDR3 is 14 amino acids.

This clone was detected only a few times. V usage is TRBV7-2 and J usage is TRBJ2-1; the match to TRBD2 covers 9 bases. This CDR3 is built from 13 residues. J was trimmed by 10 bases and V by 5 bases; bases with no gene match: 6. Germline-derived CDR1 and CDR2 are SGHTA and FQGNSA. In DNA, the CDR3 is TGTGCCAGCAGCCGCCCCGGGACTAGCGAGCAGTTCTTC. It translates to CASSRPGTSEQFF.

V usage is TRBV5-1 and J usage is TRBJ1-2, with D perhaps TRBD1 (6 bases). V lost 7 bases and J lost 4, with 17 bases in between. Germline-derived CDR1 and CDR2 are SGHRS and YFSETQ. The CDR3 is 14 amino acids. The CDR3 reads CASRETGTRYGYTF. The CDR3 bases are TGCGCCAGCCGAGAGACCGGGACACGCTATGGCTACACCTTC.

The chain uses TRBV11-3 and TRBJ2-7; D unresolved. Trimming took off 1 base at V and 7 bases at J, with 11 bases between the two ends. The germline CDR1 and CDR2 sequences are SGHNT and YENEEA. This CDR3 has 13 amino acids. The CDR3 protein is CASSLVATREQYV. CDR3 sequence (DNA): TGTGCCAGCAGCTTAGTAGCAACTCGGGAGCAGTACGTC.

This chain links TRBV27 with TRBJ1-2; D is uncertain. Germline V gives CDR1 MNHEY, CDR2 SMNVEV (reference sequence). V was shortened by 0 bases and J by 8 bases, with 13 bases between the two germline ends. The CDR3 covers 14 residues. This CDR3 reads CASSLSGSMWGYTF. DNA of the CDR3: TGTGCCAGCAGTTTATCGGGCTCAATGTGGGGCTACACCTTC.

The chain combines TRBV3-1 (or the pseudogene TRBV3-2) with TRBJ2-7; the D is unclear. This CDR3 comprises 14 residues. Trimming left V 4 bases short and J 2 bases short, with 12 bases between. Germline V gene sequence: CDR1 LGHDT, CDR2 YNNKEL (reference sequence). CDR3 protein: CASSPLGRAYEQYV. The CDR3 DNA reads as TGTGCCAGCAGCCCCCTGGGCCGAGCCTACGAGCAGTACGTC.

The sample holds one count of this clone. The J gene is TRBJ2-3, the V gene TRBV12-3 or TRBV12-4, with D unresolved. The CDR3 length is 11 residues. Between the trimmed V and J ends, which lost 5 bases and 4 bases, there was a span of 4 bases. The CDR3 DNA follows: TGTGCCAGCAGTCCATCAGATACGCAGTATTTT. This gives the protein CASSPSDTQYF.

This clone was observed a few times. The chain joins TRBV5-4 to TRBJ2-5; possible D gene TRBD1, 6 bases. This CDR3 has 15 amino acids. V gave up 1 base and J gave up 5 bases, with 15 bases separating them. Germline CDR1 is SGHNT and CDR2 is YYREEE (reference sequence). The CDR3 DNA follows: TGTGCCAGCAGCTTGTATGGGGGCGCATGGGAGACCCAGTACTTC. Amino acids: CASSLYGGAWETQYF.

V usage is TRBV13 and J usage is TRBJ1-4, with D possibly matching TRBD1 (5 bases). Germline V gives CDR1 PRHDT, CDR2 FYEKMQ (reference sequence). V was clipped by 4 bases and J by 3 bases, with 9 bases between them. The CDR3 has 14 residues. The CDR3 loop is CASSSGRANEKLFF. As DNA, the CDR3 is TGTGCCAGCAGCTCCGGCAGGGCTAATGAAAAACTGTTTTTT.

This clone was recorded a few times. The chain joins TRBV28 to TRBJ1-6, with a tentative D call TRBD1 (6 bases). V was pared by 7 bases and J by 7 bases, with 17 bases between. The germline gives CDR1 MDHEN, CDR2 SYDVKM. This CDR3 region has 15 residues. CDR3 protein: CASIRGLLGNSPLHF. The CDR3 DNA sequence: TGTGCCAGCATCAGGGGACTACTGGGGAATTCACCCCTCCACTTT.

This clone has only one observation. V gene TRBV10-3 combines with J gene TRBJ2-7; TRBD1 matches 10 bases. Germline V lookup: CDR1 ENHRY, CDR2 SYGVKD. V shed 10 bases, J shed 6 bases, and the junction held 12 bases outside the gene matches. The CDR3 has 14 amino acids. The CDR3 bases are TGTGCCACGTCCCCGGGACAGGGGAGTGTCGAGCAGTACGTC. Translation: CATSPGQGSVEQYV.

The chain carries TRBV18 and TRBJ2-7, with D possibly matching TRBD1 (6 bases). Trimming stripped 5 bases from V and 7 bases from J, with 18 bases between. There are 14 residues in the CDR3. Germline-derived CDR1 and CDR2 are KGHSH and LQKENI. The CDR3 nucleotides read TGTGCCAGCTCATCGTACAGGGAAGGATGGGAGCAGTACGTC. This gives the protein CASSSYREGWEQYV.

This clone was counted once. The chain has TRBV27 and TRBJ2-6; weak D call: TRBD1 (5 bases). The V end was cut by 3 bases, the J end by 0 bases, with 21 bases between. Germline V lookup: CDR1 MNHEY, CDR2 SMNVEV (reference sequence). CDR3 length: 20 amino acids. This CDR3 is CASSFRVTALALSGANVLTF. The CDR3 nucleotides are TGTGCCAGCAGTTTTCGGGTGACAGCCCTTGCTCTCTCTGGGGCCAACGTCCTGACTTTC.

The chain has TRBV5-8 and TRBJ2-7; D ambiguous. The CDR3 is made up of 13 amino acids. Deletions cut 1 base from V and 4 bases from J, with 9 bases between. CDR1 and CDR2 (germline): SGHTS, YDEGEE. This CDR3 is CASSLLPRYEQYV. The DNA of the CDR3 is TGTGCCAGCAGCTTGTTACCCAGGTACGAGCAGTACGTC.

The CDR3 spells CASSSMGQGTDTQYF. The CDR3 nucleotides read TGTGCCAGCAGCTCGATGGGGCAGGGCACAGATACGCAGTATTTT. This chain joins TRBV11-2 and TRBJ2-3; weak D call: TRBD1 (5 bases). V was shortened by 4 bases and J by 1 base, with 12 bases between the two germline ends. There are 15 residues in the CDR3. Per the germline V gene, CDR1 is SGHAT and CDR2 is FQNNGV. The complete variable domain, with remaining parts taken from reference TRBV11-2 and TRBJ2-3, reads EAGVAQSPRYKIIEKRQSVAFWCNPISGHATLYWYQQILGQGPKLLIQFQNNGVVDDSQLPKDRFSAERLKGVDSTLKIQPAKLEDSAVYLCASSSMGQGTDTQYFGPGTRLTVL.

The V gene is TRBV14, the J gene TRBJ2-6; D perhaps matches TRBD1 (5 bases). The germline CDR1 and CDR2 sequences are SGHDN and FVKESK. The CDR3 runs 16 residues. The V end lost 0 bases, the J end lost 3 bases, and 9 bases lay between the germline ends. The CDR3 protein is CASSQDQGFGANVLTF. CDR3 sequence (DNA): TGTGCCAGCAGCCAAGACCAGGGTTTTGGGGCCAACGTCCTGACTTTC.

The chain links TRBV6-5 to TRBJ2-1; D is possibly TRBD1 (5 bases). Looked up from germline, CDR1 is MNHEY and CDR2 is SVGAGI. There are 12 residues in the CDR3. The ends were cut back, 3 bases at V and 12 bases at J, with 12 bases in the middle. The CDR3 spells CASSYDRSWQFF. DNA for the CDR3: TGTGCCAGCAGTTATGACAGAAGCTGGCAGTTCTTC.

V and J are TRBV18 and TRBJ2-7; no reliable D call. The CDR3 spans 13 residues. Germline CDR1 KGHSH, CDR2 LQKENI. V lost 2 bases and J lost 6, with 11 bases in between. The CDR3 nucleotides read TGTGCCAGCTCACCAGGAGCCTCCGGCGAGCAGTACGTC. The encoded protein is CASSPGASGEQYV.

The table lists this clone with a count of one. The rearrangement links TRBV7-7 to TRBJ1-2; D unresolved. Germline assignment: CDR1 SSHAT and CDR2 FNYEAQ (reference sequence). CDR3 size: 15 residues. Deletions cut 1 base from V and 2 bases from J, with 11 bases between. DNA for the CDR3: TGTGCCAGCAGCTTAGGTGGAGGGATCAACTATGGCTACACCTTC. It codes for CASSLGGGINYGYTF.

The chain links TRBV19 to TRBJ1-5; maybe TRBD1 (5 bases). V gave up 5 bases and J gave up 0 bases, with 8 bases separating them. CDR3 length equals 14 residues. From germline, CDR1 is LNHDA and CDR2 SQIVND (reference sequence). The CDR3 DNA reads TGTGCCAGTAGTCAGGGCCATAGCAATCAGCCCCAGCATTTT. Residues: CASSQGHSNQPQHF.

The chain carries TRBV11-2 and TRBJ1-5; the match to TRBD1 covers 8 bases. The germline CDR1 and CDR2 sequences are SGHAT and FQNNGV. V was pared by 5 bases and J by 4 bases, with 4 bases of the junction left unmatched. The CDR3 contains 14 residues. CDR3 region: CASSHGQGNQPQHF. DNA for the CDR3: TGTGCCAGCAGCCACGGACAGGGTAATCAGCCCCAGCATTTT.

This clone was detected a few times. This sequence joins TRBV7-9 and TRBJ1-6, with 8 bases fitting TRBD1. This CDR3 has 14 residues. The V and J ends lost 6 bases and 7 bases, in that order; junction bases with no gene match: 5. Germline V gene data show CDR1 as SEHNR and CDR2 as FQNEAQ (reference sequence). The DNA of the CDR3 is TGTGCCAGCAGGTCGACAGGGGCCAATTCACCCCTCCACTTT. Its protein is CASRSTGANSPLHF.

The chain recombines TRBV5-6 with TRBJ2-7; TRBD1 matches 12 bases. The CDR3 covers 15 residues. Trimming at V came to 4 bases and at J to 6 bases, leaving 8 bases not matched to a gene. Germline V gives CDR1 SGHDT, CDR2 YYEEEE. CDR3 bases: TGTGCCAGCAGCCTGGCCGGGACAGGGGGCCGCGAGCAGTACGTC. It codes for CASSLAGTGGREQYV.

This clone has just a few counts. The chain has TRBV14 and TRBJ1-6, with TRBD1 as a possible D gene (6 bases). CDR1 is SGHDN and CDR2 is FVKESK in the germline V gene. The CDR3 is made up of 16 amino acids. V lost 0 bases and J 7 bases, leaving 13 bases between the germline ends. CDR3 loop: CASSQELGAINSPLHF. The CDR3 region has the DNA TGTGCCAGCAGCCAAGAGTTGGGGGCAATCAATTCACCCCTCCACTTT. The full variable domain, in which reference TRBV14 and TRBJ1-6 provide the parts outside the CDR3, is EAGVTQFPSHSVIEKGQTVTLRCDPISGHDNLYWYRRVMGKEIKFLLHFVKESKQDESGMPNNRFLAERTGGTYSTLKVQPAELEDSGVYFCASSQELGAINSPLHFGNGTRLTVT.

The J gene is TRBJ2-1, the V gene TRBV30; 10 nucleotides line up with TRBD2. V lost 4 bases, J lost 0 bases, and 6 bases stayed unmatched. The CDR3 contains 16 residues. Looked up from germline, CDR1 is GTSNPN and CDR2 is SVGIG (reference sequence). The CDR3 protein is CAWKRLAGGSYNEQFF. DNA for the CDR3: TGTGCCTGGAAGAGGTTAGCGGGAGGCTCCTACAATGAGCAGTTCTTC.

The genes are TRBV6-5 and TRBJ1-2, with D possibly matching TRBD1 (5 bases). The germline CDR1 and CDR2 sequences are MNHEY and SVGAGI. The CDR3 runs to 13 residues. Trimming took off 0 bases at V and 7 bases at J, with 9 bases between the two ends. Written as DNA, the CDR3 is TGTGCCAGCAGTTACTCGAGGGGAGGTGGCTACACCTTC. Translating it yields CASSYSRGGGYTF.

This clone has just a few counts. The chain is built from TRBV12-3 or TRBV12-4 and TRBJ1-1, with D perhaps matching TRBD1 (5 bases). This CDR3 contains 11 residues. Trimming left V 8 bases short and J 7 bases short, with 11 bases between. CDR3 loop: CASYLGGEAFF. The DNA for the CDR3 is TGTGCCAGCTATCTGGGGGGTGAAGCTTTCTTT.

The J gene is TRBJ2-7, the V gene TRBV2; weak D call: TRBD2 (6 bases). The CDR3 totals 13 residues. V shed 8 bases and J shed 5 bases, with 16 bases lying between them. CDR1 and CDR2 (germline): SNHLY, FYNNEI. This CDR3 is CASAGPPDDEQYV. CDR3 DNA: TGTGCCAGCGCGGGGCCCCCCGACGACGAGCAGTACGTC.

This clone was detected once. J is TRBJ2-5 and V is TRBV7-9; D might be TRBD2 (6 bases). V lost 5 bases, J lost 5 bases, and 15 bases lay in between. Germline CDR1 SEHNR, CDR2 FQNEAQ (reference sequence). There are 14 residues in the CDR3. The CDR3 nucleotides are TGTGCCAGCAGCCTCGGTCGGGGGTCGGAGACCCAGTACTTC. Protein: CASSLGRGSETQYF.

The chain uses TRBV15 and TRBJ1-3; D call uncertain. The V end was cut by 0 bases, the J end by 1 base, with 10 bases between. The CDR3 runs to 16 residues. Germline CDR1 LNHNV, CDR2 YYDKDF (reference sequence). The DNA for the CDR3 is TGTGCCACCAGCAGAGATATCGGGATTTCTGGAAACACCATATATTTT. It translates to CATSRDIGISGNTIYF.